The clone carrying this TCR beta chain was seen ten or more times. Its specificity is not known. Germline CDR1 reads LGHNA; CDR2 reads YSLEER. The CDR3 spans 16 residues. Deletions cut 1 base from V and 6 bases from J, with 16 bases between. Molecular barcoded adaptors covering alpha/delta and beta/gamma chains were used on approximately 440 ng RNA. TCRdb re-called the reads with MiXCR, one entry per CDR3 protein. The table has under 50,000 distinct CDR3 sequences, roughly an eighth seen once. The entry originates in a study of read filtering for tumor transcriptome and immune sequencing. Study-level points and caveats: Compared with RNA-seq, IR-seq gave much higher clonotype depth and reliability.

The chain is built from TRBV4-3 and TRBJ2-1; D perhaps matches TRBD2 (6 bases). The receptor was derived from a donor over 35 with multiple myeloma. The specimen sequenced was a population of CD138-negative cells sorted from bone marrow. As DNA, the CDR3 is TGCGCCAGCAGCCAAGTAGGGGCGGGACCTTTCAATGAGCAGTTCTTC. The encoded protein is CASSQVGAGPFNEQFF.